This T cell receptor (beta chain) comes out of a study of beta chain features in type 1 diabetes. Overall study: Patients and healthy donors were similar in age, gender and cell yields.

This clone was seen more than once but under ten times. What it binds is unknown. TCRB transcripts that were expressed got sequenced, as all of the isolated RNA had been reverse transcribed. Only in-frame clones appear in the TCRdb table, and some are missing; sequencing was by immunoSEQ multiplex PCR. The sample yields approximately 50,000 clones, under 45% seen once. All of the sorted populations showed purity greater than 95%. Study outcomes and limitations: Type 1 diabetes patients had fewer VDJ junction insertions and more deletions. There was a moderate but significant shortening of TCRB CDR3s in all four CD4+ subsets of Type 1 diabetes patients. Patients and controls would be equally affected if PCR favored shorter templates.

This receptor was taken from a man aged 30 to 45 with type 1 diabetes. The sequenced sample consisted of Tregs from blood.

In DNA, the CDR3 is TGCGCCAGCAGCCCGGACAGGGGGGAGTCTGGGGCCAACGTCCTGACTTTC. As protein: CASSPDRGESGANVLTF. The V and J genes are TRBV5-1 and TRBJ2-6; 10 bases fit TRBD1. V lost 4 bases and J lost 1; bases outside the gene matches: 5. Germline-derived CDR1 and CDR2 are SGHRS and YFSETQ. The CDR3 extends over 17 amino acids.